These 17 T cell receptor beta chains came from one sample sequenced in a study of cytotoxic CD8 clonotypes in ibrutinib-treated CLL. Clones were read by immunoSEQ multiplex PCR, and TCRdb kept only the in-frame ones, dropping some. This table holds 150,000 to 200,000 clones, 81% found once. Sequencing was performed on PBMCs, taken after 12 months of ibrutinib treatment. Source of these receptors: a human donor with chronic lymphocytic leukemia.

This chain uses TRBV7-9 with TRBJ2-2, with TRBD2 as a possible D gene (7 bases). The CDR3 is 18 residues long. Germline V gives CDR1 SEHNR, CDR2 FQNEAQ (reference sequence). V was shortened by 0 bases and J by 0 bases, with 14 bases between the two germline ends. The CDR3 bases are TGTGCCAGCAGCTTAGCCGCCGGGGGGCGGACGAACACCGGGGAGCTGTTTTTT. This codes for CASSLAAGGRTNTGELFF.

Concerning this clone itself: The junction and the germline gene differ at one end; a read error may be behind it. This rearrangement joins TRBV7-7 to TRBJ2-5, with D unresolved. Germline V lookup: CDR1 SSHAT, CDR2 FNYEAQ (reference sequence). The CDR3 runs 13 residues. The CDR3 bases are TGTGCTAGCAGCCCCCTACCCCGAGAGACCCAGTACTTC. Its protein is CASSPLPRETQYF.

J is TRBJ1-5 and V is TRBV19, with 9 bases matching TRBD1. This CDR3 has 16 amino acids. The V segment lost 3 bases and the J segment 2 bases; nucleotides outside the gene matches: 5. Germline V gives CDR1 LNHDA, CDR2 SQIVND (reference sequence). The CDR3 DNA reads as TGTGCCAGTAGTATCACCACAGGGGGCCGCAATCAGCCCCAGCATTTT. Translating it yields CASSITTGGRNQPQHF.

The chain uses TRBV7-9 and TRBJ1-5, with a weak D call TRBD1 (5 bases). CDR1 SEHNR and CDR2 FQNEAQ come from the germline V gene (reference sequence). The ends were cut back, 5 bases at V and 5 bases at J, with 10 bases in the middle. This CDR3 is built from 13 residues. The CDR3 is CASSSRGDQPQHF. In DNA form, the CDR3 reads TGTGCCAGCAGCAGTAGAGGGGATCAGCCCCAGCATTTT.

The rearrangement links TRBV6-1 to TRBJ2-2, with D unresolved. V was cut by 2 bases and J by 1 base, with 5 bases left in between. This CDR3 has 14 residues. Per germline, CDR1 MNHNS and CDR2 SASEGT. The CDR3 loop reads CASSELGNTGELFF. CDR3 sequence (DNA): TGTGCCAGCAGTGAATTGGGGAACACCGGGGAGCTGTTTTTT.

The gene calls are TRBV11-1 and TRBJ2-2; 8 nucleotides align to TRBD1. The CDR3 sequence is 16 residues long. Germline CDR1 SGHAT, CDR2 FQDESV (reference sequence). With V trimmed by 2 bases and J by 5 bases, 7 bases remained unmatched. CDR3 sequence: CASSLLTGGRTGELFF. CDR3 in DNA: TGTGCCAGCAGCTTACTCACAGGGGGAAGAACCGGGGAGCTGTTTTTT.

V is TRBV18 and J is TRBJ2-3, with D perhaps matching TRBD1 (6 bases). The germline gives CDR1 KGHSH, CDR2 LQKENI. The CDR3 spans 14 residues. The V and J ends lost 3 bases and 2 bases respectively, with 9 bases between them. CDR3 in amino acids: CASSPTGSTDTQYF. The CDR3, as DNA: TGTGCCAGCTCACCTACAGGGTCCACAGATACGCAGTATTTT.

The CDR3 DNA reads as TGTGCCAGTAGTATAGATGGTAGCGGGACTCGGAATGAGCAGTTCTTC. Protein: CASSIDGSGTRNEQFF. The chain couples TRBV19 to TRBJ2-1, with TRBD2 identical over 8 bases. Germline V gives CDR1 LNHDA, CDR2 SQIVND (reference sequence). V dropped 0 bases and J dropped 7; count of bases not matched to a gene: 8. This CDR3 has 16 amino acids.

V usage is TRBV19 and J usage is TRBJ2-2; TRBD2 matches at 7 bases. The CDR3 extends over 16 amino acids. V dropped 3 bases and J dropped 4; count of bases not matched to a gene: 8. Germline V gene lookup returns CDR1 LNHDA and CDR2 SQIVND (reference sequence). The CDR3 is CASSMSLAVVTGELFF. The CDR3 DNA reads TGTGCCAGTAGTATGAGCCTAGCGGTCGTCACCGGGGAGCTGTTTTTT.

The chain joins TRBV7-9 to TRBJ2-7; 11 nucleotides agree with TRBD2. The CDR3 loop spans 19 amino acids. Trimming removed 5 bases from V and 0 bases from J; junction bases left unmatched: 15. Germline assignment: CDR1 SEHNR and CDR2 FQNEAQ (reference sequence). CDR3 sequence (DNA): TGTGCCAGCAGCCCCGGGCTAGCGGGAGGTCTCGGCAGCTCCTACGAGCAGTACTTC. This sequence encodes CASSPGLAGGLGSSYEQYF. Looking up the rest from reference TRBV7-9 and TRBJ2-7 gives the full variable domain: DTGVSQNPRHKITKRGQNVTFRCDPISEHNRLYWYRQTLGQGPEFLTYFQNEAQLEKSRLLSDRFSAERPKGSFSTLEIQRTEQGDSAMYLCASSPGLAGGLGSSYEQYFGPGTRLTVT.

The V gene is TRBV4-3, the J gene TRBJ2-3; D perhaps matches TRBD2 (6 bases). V was cut by 0 bases and J by 2 bases, with 15 bases left in between. There are 17 residues in the CDR3. Germline V lookup: CDR1 LGHNA, CDR2 YSLEER. In nucleotides, the CDR3 is TGCGCCAGCAGCCAAGAGAGTTTCGGGGGTCCCACAGATACGCAGTATTTT. Encoded protein: CASSQESFGGPTDTQYF.

V and J are TRBV28 and TRBJ1-2, with D possibly being TRBD1 (5 bases). V was trimmed by 3 bases and J by 4 bases, leaving 9 bases between them. The germline V gene has CDR1 MDHEN and CDR2 SYDVKM. The CDR3 extends over 13 amino acids. The CDR3 protein is CASSLPRVYGYTF. The CDR3 DNA is TGTGCCAGCAGTTTGCCCAGGGTCTATGGCTACACCTTC.

This clone was counted only a few times. This chain joins TRBV27 and TRBJ1-2, with D perhaps TRBD1 (5 bases). This CDR3 comprises 15 residues. CDR1 MNHEY and CDR2 SMNVEV come from the germline V gene (reference sequence). Trimming took off 3 bases at V and 4 bases at J, with 15 bases between the two ends. The CDR3 protein is CASSLSVGQSYGYTF. The CDR3 nucleotides are TGTGCCAGCAGTTTGTCGGTGGGGCAGTCCTATGGCTACACCTTC.

The chain joins TRBV11-2 to TRBJ1-3, with TRBD1 matching 8 bases. The CDR3 is made up of 16 amino acids. The germline gives CDR1 SGHAT, CDR2 FQNNGV. Trimming removed 5 bases from V and 0 bases from J; junction bases left unmatched: 6. This chain's CDR3 is CASSRTGLPSGNTIYF. CDR3 bases: TGTGCCAGCAGCCGGACAGGGCTGCCCTCTGGAAACACCATATATTTT.

V is TRBV28 and J is TRBJ1-2; no definite D call. Between the trimmed V and J ends, which lost 4 bases and 4 bases, there was a span of 10 bases. The germline V gene encodes CDR1 MDHEN and CDR2 SYDVKM. The CDR3 has 13 residues. The CDR3 DNA reads TGTGCCAGCAGTTCCCCAGGTAGCTATGGCTACACCTTC. Protein: CASSSPGSYGYTF.

The J gene is TRBJ2-7, the V gene TRBV7-2; possibly TRBD1 for D (6 bases). V was trimmed by 1 base and J by 6 bases, leaving 16 bases between them. The CDR3 is 15 amino acids. Germline V CDR1 and CDR2: SGHTA, FQGNSA. CDR3 sequence: CASSLEDRDKPEQYF. The CDR3 nucleotides are TGTGCCAGCAGCTTAGAGGATAGGGACAAACCCGAGCAGTACTTC.

V gene TRBV4-3 combines with J gene TRBJ2-2, with D perhaps matching TRBD1 or TRBD2 (5 bases each). Germline V lookup: CDR1 LGHNA, CDR2 YSLEER. The CDR3 extends over 15 amino acids. V lost 0 bases to trimming and J lost 7 bases, with 12 bases between them. This CDR3 is CASSQDIGGYGELFF. The CDR3 nucleotides are TGCGCCAGCAGCCAAGATATTGGGGGATACGGGGAGCTGTTTTTT.